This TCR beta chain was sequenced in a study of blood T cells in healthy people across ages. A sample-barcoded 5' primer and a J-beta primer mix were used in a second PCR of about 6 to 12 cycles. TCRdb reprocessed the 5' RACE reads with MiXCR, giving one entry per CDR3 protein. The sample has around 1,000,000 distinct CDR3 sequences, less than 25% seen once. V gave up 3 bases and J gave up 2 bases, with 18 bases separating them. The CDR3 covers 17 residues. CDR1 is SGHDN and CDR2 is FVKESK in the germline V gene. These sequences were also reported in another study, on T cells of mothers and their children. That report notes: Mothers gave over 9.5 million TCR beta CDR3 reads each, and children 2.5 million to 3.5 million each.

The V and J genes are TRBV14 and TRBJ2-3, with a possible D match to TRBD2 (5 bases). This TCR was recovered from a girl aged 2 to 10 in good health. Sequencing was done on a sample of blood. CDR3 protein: CASSQAGTYGDTDTQYF. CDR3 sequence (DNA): TGTGCCAGCAGCCAGGCGGGCACTTACGGGGACACAGATACGCAGTATTTT.